A selection of T cell receptor beta chains follows, all from one sample in a study of yellow fever vaccine responses in identical twins. In TCRdb, the RT-PCR reads were re-called with MiXCR into one record per CDR3 protein. The sample contains about 6,900 distinct CDR3 sequences, roughly 84% of which appear only once. The sequenced sample was T cells from blood (PBMCs), unsorted or a sorted subset (not recorded which), obtained before or after yellow fever vaccination (not recorded which). The receptors were sampled from a young woman who received the yellow fever vaccine. CDR3s include the opening cysteine and the closing phenylalanine or tryptophan. A D gene is named only where the DNA matches it firmly. Where a row states a size, it is once, few, many or the class of an expanded clone; other rows omit it.

cdr3_length	clone_size	v_call	d_call	j_call	cdr3_nt	cdr3_aa
14	large	TRBV14	TRBD2	TRBJ2-7	TGTGCCAGCAGTCTTGGACTAGCGAGCTACGAGCAGTACTTC	CASSLGLASYEQYF
13	few	TRBV2	NA	TRBJ1-5	TGTGCCAGCAGGGACCTCAGCAATCAGCCCCAGCATTTT	CASRDLSNQPQHF
18	NA	TRBV6-5	TRBD1	TRBJ1-3	TGTGCCAGCAGTTACTTAAGCCCTCACAGGGGAAGCGGAAACACCATATATTTT	CASSYLSPHRGSGNTIYF
17	NA	TRBV4-3	NA	TRBJ2-3	TGCGCCAGCAGCCAAGATCGGGAAGCGGACTACACAGATACGCAGTATTTT	CASSQDREADYTDTQYF
16	NA	TRBV20-1	TRBD1	TRBJ1-4	TGCAGTGCTACAGGGACAGGGGTTGATTGGAATGAAAAACTGTTTTTT	CSATGTGVDWNEKLFF
12	NA	TRBV5-4	NA	TRBJ2-7	TGTGCCAGCAGCTCCGGGAGATACGAGCAGTACTTC	CASSSGRYEQYF
13	NA	TRBV2	NA	TRBJ1-2	TGTGCCAAATGGGAGGACAGAAACTATGGCTACACCTTC	CAKWEDRNYGYTF
14	NA	TRBV6-5	NA	TRBJ1-1	TGTGCCAGCAGTTACTCGGCTGGGGACCCTGAAGCTTTCTTT	CASSYSAGDPEAFF
14	NA	TRBV7-9	NA	TRBJ2-7	TGTGCCAGCAGCTTAGAACATCCCTCCTACGAGCAGTACTTC	CASSLEHPSYEQYF
12	NA	TRBV12-3/TRBV12-4	NA	TRBJ2-3	TGTGCCGGAGGGGACTCCACAGATACGCAGTATTTT	CAGGDSTDTQYF
16	once	TRBV15	TRBD2	TRBJ2-1	TGTGCCACCAGCAGAGATTTGGCGGGAGCCTCCAATGAGCAGTTCTTC	CATSRDLAGASNEQFF
14	NA	TRBV5-1	TRBD2	TRBJ2-1	TGCGCCAGCAACTTCGGACTAGCAAGCAATGAGCAGTTCTTC	CASNFGLASNEQFF
16	NA	TRBV4-1	NA	TRBJ1-1	TGCGCCAGCAGCCGGGAGCTGGGGGGACGGGACACTGAAGCTTTCTTT	CASSRELGGRDTEAFF
18	NA	TRBV11-1	TRBD1	TRBJ2-7	TGTGCCAGCAGCCCCTCCACCCGGGACAGGGGGGTAGGCTACGAGCAGTACTTC	CASSPSTRDRGVGYEQYF
12	NA	TRBV2	NA	TRBJ1-1	TGTGCCAGCAGTGGCAAGGGAACTGAAGCTTTCTTT	CASSGKGTEAFF
15	NA	TRBV11-2	NA	TRBJ2-1	TGTGCCAGCAGCTTAGACAAGGCAGGCTACAATGAGCAGTTCTTC	CASSLDKAGYNEQFF
17	NA	TRBV11-2	TRBD1	TRBJ2-7	TGTGCCAGCAGCTTAGTATTCTTTGGGACAGACACTTACGAGCAGTACTTC	CASSLVFFGTDTYEQYF